This T cell receptor beta chain was retrieved from a study of PD-L1 blockade in urothelial cancer. Study information: Patients with male sex and bladder-origin urothelial cancer accounted for about 85% of the roughly 29 enrolled.

The assay was immunoSEQ multiplex PCR, and TCRdb's table has in-frame clones only and misses some. The sample comprises some 50,000 clones, 70% to 90% of which are singletons, and more than 1.5% rests with the top ten. As to time point: peripheral blood 6 weeks after treatment start. The CDR3 has 15 residues. In germline, CDR1 is KGHSH, CDR2 LQKENI. Trimming cost V 1 base and J 13 bases, with 20 bases left between them. Specimen: PBMCs, collected around atezolizumab (anti-PD-L1) treatment. The V and J genes are TRBV18 and TRBJ2-1, with D maybe TRBD2 (5 bases). The sequence derives from a man over 45 with urothelial cancer. DNA for the CDR3: TGTGCCAGCTCACCACTGGGAGACGGAGGCCGAAAACAGTTCTTC. This gives the protein CASSPLGDGGRKQFF.